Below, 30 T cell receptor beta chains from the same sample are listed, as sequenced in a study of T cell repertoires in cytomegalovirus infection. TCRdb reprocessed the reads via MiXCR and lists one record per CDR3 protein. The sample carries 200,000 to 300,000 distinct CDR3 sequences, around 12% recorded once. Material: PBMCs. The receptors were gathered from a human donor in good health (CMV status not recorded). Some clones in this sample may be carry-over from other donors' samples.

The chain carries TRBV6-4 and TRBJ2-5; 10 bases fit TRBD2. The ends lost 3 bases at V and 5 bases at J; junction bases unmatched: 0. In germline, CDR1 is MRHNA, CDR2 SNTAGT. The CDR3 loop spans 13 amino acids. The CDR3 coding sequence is TGTGCCAGCAGTGAGGGACTAGCGGAGACCCAGTACTTC. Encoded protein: CASSEGLAETQYF.

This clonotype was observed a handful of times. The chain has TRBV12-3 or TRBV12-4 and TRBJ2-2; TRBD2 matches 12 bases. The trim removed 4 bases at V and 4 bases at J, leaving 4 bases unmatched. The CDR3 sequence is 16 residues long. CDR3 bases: TGTGCCAGCAGTTCTAGCGGGAGGGCCGGCACCGGGGAGCTGTTTTTT. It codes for CASSSSGRAGTGELFF.

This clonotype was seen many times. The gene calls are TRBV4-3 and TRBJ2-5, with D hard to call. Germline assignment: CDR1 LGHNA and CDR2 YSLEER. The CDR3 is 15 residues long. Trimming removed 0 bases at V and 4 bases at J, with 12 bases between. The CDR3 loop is CASSQEGNLTETQYF. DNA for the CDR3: TGCGCCAGCAGCCAAGAGGGAAACCTGACAGAGACCCAGTACTTC.

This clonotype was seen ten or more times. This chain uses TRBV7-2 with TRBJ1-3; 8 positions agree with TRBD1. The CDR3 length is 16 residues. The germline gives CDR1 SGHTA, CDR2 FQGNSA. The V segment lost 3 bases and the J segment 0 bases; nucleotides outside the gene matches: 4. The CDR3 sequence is CASSFRGPSSGNTIYF. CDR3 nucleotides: TGTGCCAGCAGCTTCAGGGGGCCCTCCTCTGGAAACACCATATATTTT.

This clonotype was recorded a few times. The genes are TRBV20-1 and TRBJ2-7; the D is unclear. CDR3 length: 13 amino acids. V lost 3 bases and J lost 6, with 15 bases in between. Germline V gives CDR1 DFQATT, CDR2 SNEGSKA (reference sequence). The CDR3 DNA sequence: TGCAGTGCTAGCAGGCAAGGGCTGGGCGAGCAGTACTTC. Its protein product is CSASRQGLGEQYF.

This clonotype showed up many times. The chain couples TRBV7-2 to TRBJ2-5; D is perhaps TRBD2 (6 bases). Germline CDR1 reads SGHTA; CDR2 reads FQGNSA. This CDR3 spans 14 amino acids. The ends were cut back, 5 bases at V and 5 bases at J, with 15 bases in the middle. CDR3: CASSPTGVVETQYF. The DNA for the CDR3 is TGTGCCAGCAGCCCCACGGGGGTTGTGGAGACCCAGTACTTC.

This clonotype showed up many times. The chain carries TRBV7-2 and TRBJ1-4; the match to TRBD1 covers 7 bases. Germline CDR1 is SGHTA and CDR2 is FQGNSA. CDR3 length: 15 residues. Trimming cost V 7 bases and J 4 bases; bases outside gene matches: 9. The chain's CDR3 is CASTLSGTVNEKLFF. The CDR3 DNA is TGTGCCAGCACCCTATCCGGGACAGTTAATGAAAAACTGTTTTTT.

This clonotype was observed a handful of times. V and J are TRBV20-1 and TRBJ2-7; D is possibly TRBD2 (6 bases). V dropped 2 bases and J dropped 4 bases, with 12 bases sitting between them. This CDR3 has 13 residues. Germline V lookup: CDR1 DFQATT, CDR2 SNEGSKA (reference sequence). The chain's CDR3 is CSARSGSGYEQYF. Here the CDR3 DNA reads TGCAGTGCTAGATCCGGGAGTGGATACGAGCAGTACTTC.

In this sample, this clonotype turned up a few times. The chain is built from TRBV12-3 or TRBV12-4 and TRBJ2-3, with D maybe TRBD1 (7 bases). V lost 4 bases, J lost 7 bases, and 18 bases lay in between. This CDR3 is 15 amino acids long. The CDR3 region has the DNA TGTGCCAGCAGTTCGGGACAGCGGGTTGAGAATACGCAGTATTTT. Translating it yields CASSSGQRVENTQYF.

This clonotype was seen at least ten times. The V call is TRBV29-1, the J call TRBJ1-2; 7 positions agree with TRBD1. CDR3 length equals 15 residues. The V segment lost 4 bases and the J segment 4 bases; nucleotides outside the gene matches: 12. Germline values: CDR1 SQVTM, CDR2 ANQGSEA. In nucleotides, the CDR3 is TGCAGCGTTGGTACAGGGGCCCTGGGGAGCTATGGCTACACCTTC. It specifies CSVGTGALGSYGYTF. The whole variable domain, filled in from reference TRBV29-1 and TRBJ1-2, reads SAVISQKPSRDICQRGTSLTIQCQVDSQVTMMFWYRQQPGQSLTLIATANQGSEATYESGFVIDKFPISRPNLTFSTLTVSNMSPEDSSIYLCSVGTGALGSYGYTFGSGTRLTVV.

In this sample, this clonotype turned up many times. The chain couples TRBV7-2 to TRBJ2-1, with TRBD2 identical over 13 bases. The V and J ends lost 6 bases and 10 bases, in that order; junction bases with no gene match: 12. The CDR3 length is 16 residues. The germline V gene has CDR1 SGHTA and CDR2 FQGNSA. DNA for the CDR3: TGTGCCAGCAGTGAAGGGACTAGCGGGGTCGGGGGGGAGCAGTTCTTC. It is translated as CASSEGTSGVGGEQFF.

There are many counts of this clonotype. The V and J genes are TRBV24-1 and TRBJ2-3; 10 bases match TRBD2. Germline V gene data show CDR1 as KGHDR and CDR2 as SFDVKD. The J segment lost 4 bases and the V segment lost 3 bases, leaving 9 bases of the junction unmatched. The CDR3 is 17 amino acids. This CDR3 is CATSDPYGLAGADTQYF. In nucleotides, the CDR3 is TGTGCCACCAGTGATCCCTATGGCCTAGCGGGAGCAGATACGCAGTATTTT.

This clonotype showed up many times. The CDR3 here is CASSLVSSGIGGDTQYF. CDR3 bases: TGTGCCAGCAGCTTAGTTTCTAGCGGGATTGGTGGGGATACGCAGTATTTT. The chain is built from TRBV7-2 and TRBJ2-3; 9 bases align to TRBD2. The CDR3 is made up of 17 amino acids. The junction had 11 bases not matched to a gene; V was cut back by 1 base and J by 6 bases. Germline V CDR1 and CDR2: SGHTA, FQGNSA.

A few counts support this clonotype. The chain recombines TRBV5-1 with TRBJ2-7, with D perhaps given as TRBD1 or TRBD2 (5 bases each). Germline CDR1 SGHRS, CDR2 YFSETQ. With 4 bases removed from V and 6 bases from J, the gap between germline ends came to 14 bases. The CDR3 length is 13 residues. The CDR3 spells CASSLREGREQYF. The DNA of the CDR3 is TGCGCCAGCAGCCTCCGCGAGGGGCGCGAGCAGTACTTC.

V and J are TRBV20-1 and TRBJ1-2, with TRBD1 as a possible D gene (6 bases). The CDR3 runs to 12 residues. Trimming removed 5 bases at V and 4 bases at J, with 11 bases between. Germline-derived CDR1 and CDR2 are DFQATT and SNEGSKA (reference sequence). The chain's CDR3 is CSAAQGTYGYTF. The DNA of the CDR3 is TGCAGTGCTGCTCAGGGGACCTATGGCTACACCTTC.

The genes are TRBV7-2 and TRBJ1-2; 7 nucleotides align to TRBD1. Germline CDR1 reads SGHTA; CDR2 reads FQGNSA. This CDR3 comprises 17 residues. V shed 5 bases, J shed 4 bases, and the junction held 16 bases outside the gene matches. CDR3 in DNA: TGTGCCAGCAGCACCGGGAGCAGGCAGGGGGGGGGCTATGGCTACACCTTC. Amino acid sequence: CASSTGSRQGGGYGYTF. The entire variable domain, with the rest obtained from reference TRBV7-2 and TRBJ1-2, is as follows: GAGVSQSPSNKVTEKGKDVELRCDPISGHTALYWYRQSLGQGLEFLIYFQGNSAPDKSGLPSDRFSAERTGGSVSTLTIQRTQQEDSAVYLCASSTGSRQGGGYGYTFGSGTRLTVV.

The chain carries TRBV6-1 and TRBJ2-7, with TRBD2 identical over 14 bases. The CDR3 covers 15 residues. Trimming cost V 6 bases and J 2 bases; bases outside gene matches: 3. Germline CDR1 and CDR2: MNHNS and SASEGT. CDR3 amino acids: CASSGGLAGAYEQYF. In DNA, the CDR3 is TGTGCCAGCAGCGGGGGACTAGCGGGAGCCTACGAGCAGTACTTC.

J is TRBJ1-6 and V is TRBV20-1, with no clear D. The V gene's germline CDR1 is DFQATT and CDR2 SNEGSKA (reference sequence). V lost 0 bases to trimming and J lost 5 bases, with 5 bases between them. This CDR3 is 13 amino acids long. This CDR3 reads CSARDTDNSPLHF. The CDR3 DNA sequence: TGCAGTGCTAGAGACACGGATAATTCACCCCTCCACTTT.

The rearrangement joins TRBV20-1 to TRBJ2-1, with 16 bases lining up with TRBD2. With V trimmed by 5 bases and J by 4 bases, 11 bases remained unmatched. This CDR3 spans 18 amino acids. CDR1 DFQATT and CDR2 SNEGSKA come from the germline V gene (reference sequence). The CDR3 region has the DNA TGCAGTGCTTCCGGAGGGACTAGCGGGGGGGCAGGGTACAATGAGCAGTTCTTC. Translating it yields CSASGGTSGGAGYNEQFF.

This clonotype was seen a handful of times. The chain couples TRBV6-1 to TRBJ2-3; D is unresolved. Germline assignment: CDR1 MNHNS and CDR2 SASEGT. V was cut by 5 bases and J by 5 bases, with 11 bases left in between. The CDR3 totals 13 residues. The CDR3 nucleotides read TGTGCCAGCAGTTACGACCGCGGAGATACGCAGTATTTT. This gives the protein CASSYDRGDTQYF.

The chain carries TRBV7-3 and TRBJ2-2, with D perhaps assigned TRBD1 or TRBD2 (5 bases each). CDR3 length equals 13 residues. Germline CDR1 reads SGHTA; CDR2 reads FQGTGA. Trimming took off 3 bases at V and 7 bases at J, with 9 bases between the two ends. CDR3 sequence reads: CASSFRENGELFF. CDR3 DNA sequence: TGTGCCAGCAGCTTCAGGGAGAACGGGGAGCTGTTTTTT.

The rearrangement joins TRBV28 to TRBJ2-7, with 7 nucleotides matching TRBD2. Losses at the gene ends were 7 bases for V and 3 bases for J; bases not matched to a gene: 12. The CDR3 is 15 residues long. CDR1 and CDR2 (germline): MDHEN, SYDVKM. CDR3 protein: CASTIGREAGYEQYF. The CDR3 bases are TGTGCCAGCACAATAGGGAGGGAGGCGGGCTACGAGCAGTACTTC.

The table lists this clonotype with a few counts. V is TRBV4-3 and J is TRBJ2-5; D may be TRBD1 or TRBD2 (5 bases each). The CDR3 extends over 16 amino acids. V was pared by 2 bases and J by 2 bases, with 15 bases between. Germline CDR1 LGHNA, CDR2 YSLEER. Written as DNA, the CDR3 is TGCGCCAGCAGCCAATCTAGGGGAGTAAATCAAGAGACCCAGTACTTC. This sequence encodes CASSQSRGVNQETQYF.

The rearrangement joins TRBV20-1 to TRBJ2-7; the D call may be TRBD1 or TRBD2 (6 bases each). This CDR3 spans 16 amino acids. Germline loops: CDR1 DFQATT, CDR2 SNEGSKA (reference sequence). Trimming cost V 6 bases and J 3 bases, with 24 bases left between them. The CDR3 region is CSAGGAKRLSLYEQYF. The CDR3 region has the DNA TGCAGTGCCGGGGGCGCGAAGCGGCTGTCCCTCTACGAGCAGTACTTC.

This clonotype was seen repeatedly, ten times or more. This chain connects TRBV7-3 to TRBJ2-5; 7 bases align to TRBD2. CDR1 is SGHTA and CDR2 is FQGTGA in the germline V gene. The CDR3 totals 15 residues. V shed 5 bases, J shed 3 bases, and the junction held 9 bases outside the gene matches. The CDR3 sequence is CASSPGRGTKETQYF. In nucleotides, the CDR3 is TGTGCCAGCAGCCCCGGGCGGGGGACGAAAGAGACCCAGTACTTC.

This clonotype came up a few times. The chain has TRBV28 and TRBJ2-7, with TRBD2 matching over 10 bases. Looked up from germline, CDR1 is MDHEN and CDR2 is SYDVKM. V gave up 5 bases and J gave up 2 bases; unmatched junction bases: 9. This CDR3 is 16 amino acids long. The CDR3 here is CASSPNTSGAAYEQYF. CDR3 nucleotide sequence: TGTGCCAGCAGTCCGAATACTAGCGGGGCCGCCTACGAGCAGTACTTC.

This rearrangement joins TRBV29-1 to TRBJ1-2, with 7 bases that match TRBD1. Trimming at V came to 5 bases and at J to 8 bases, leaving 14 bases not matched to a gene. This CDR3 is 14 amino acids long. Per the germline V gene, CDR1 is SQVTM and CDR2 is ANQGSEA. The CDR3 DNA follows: TGCAGCGTTAAGGAGCTGACAGGGAATCTCGGCTACACCTTC. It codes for CSVKELTGNLGYTF.

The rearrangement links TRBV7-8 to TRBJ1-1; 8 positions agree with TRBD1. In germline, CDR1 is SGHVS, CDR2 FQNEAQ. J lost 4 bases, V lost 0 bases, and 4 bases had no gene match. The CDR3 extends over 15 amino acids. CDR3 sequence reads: CASSLAGTGGTEAFF. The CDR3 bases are TGTGCCAGCAGCTTAGCGGGGACAGGAGGCACTGAAGCTTTCTTT. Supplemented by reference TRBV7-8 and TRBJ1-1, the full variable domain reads GAGVSQSPRYKVAKRGQDVALRCDPISGHVSLFWYQQALGQGPEFLTYFQNEAQLDKSGLPSDRFFAERPEGSVSTLKIQRTQQEDSAVYLCASSLAGTGGTEAFFGQGTRLTVV.

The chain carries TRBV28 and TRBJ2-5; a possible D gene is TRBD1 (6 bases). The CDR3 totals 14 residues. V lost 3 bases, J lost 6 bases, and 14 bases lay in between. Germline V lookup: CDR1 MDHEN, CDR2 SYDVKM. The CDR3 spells CASSLRGFGQTQYF. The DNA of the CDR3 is TGTGCCAGCAGTTTGAGGGGGTTCGGACAGACCCAGTACTTC.

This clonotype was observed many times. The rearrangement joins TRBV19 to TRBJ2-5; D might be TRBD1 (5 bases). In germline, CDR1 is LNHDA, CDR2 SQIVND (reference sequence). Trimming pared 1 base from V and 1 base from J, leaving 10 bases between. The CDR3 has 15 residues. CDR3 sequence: CASSIGGRSQETQYF. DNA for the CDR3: TGTGCCAGTAGTATAGGGGGCAGAAGCCAAGAGACCCAGTACTTC.